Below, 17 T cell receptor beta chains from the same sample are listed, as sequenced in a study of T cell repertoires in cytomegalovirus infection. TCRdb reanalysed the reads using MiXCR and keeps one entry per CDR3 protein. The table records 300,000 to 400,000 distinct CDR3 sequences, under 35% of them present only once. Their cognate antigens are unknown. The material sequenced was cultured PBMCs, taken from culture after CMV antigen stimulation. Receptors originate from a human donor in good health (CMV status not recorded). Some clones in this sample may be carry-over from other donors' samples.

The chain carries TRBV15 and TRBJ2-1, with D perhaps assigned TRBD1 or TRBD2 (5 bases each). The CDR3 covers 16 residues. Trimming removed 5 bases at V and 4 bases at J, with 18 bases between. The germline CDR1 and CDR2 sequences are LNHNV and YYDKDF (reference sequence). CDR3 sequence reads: CATSPRVSGLYNEQFF. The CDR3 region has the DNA TGTGCCACCAGCCCGAGGGTTTCAGGGCTGTACAATGAGCAGTTCTTC.

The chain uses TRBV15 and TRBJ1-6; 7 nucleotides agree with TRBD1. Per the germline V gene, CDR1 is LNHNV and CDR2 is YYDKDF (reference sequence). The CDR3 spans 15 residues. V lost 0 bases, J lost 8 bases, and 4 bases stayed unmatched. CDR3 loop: CATSRDPGGDSPLHF. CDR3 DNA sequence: TGTGCCACCAGCAGAGATCCAGGGGGTGATTCACCCCTCCACTTT.

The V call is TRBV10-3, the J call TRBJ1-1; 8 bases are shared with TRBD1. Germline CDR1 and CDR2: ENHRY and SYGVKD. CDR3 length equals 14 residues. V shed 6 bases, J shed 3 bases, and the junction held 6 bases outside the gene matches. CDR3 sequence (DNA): TGTGCCATCAGCGATGGACAGGGAGACACTGAAGCTTTCTTT. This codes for CAISDGQGDTEAFF.

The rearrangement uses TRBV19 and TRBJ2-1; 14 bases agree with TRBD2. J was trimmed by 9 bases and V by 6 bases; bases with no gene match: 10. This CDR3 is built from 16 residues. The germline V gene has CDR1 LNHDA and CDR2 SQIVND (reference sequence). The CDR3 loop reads CASSRGTSGRLGEQFF. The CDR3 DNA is TGTGCCAGTAGCCGTGGGACTAGCGGGAGATTGGGTGAGCAGTTCTTC.

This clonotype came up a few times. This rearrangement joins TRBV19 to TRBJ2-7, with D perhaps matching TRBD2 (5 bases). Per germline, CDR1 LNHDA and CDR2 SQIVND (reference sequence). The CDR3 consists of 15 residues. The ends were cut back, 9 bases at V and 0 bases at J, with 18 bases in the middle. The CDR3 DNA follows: TGTGCCAGCAGCCGTTATCTTGGGAGCTCCTACGAGCAGTACTTC. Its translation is CASSRYLGSSYEQYF.

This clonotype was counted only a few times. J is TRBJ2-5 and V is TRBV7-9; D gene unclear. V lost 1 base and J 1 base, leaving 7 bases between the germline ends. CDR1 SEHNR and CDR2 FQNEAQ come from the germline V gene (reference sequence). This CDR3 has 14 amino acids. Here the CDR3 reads CASSLEVPQETQYF. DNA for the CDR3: TGTGCCAGCAGCTTAGAGGTCCCCCAAGAGACCCAGTACTTC.

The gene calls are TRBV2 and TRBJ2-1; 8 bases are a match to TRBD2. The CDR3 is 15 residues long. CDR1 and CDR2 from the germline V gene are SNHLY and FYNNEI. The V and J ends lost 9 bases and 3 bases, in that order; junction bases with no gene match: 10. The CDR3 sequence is CARSTSRGGYNEQFF. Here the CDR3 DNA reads TGTGCCAGATCAACAAGCCGGGGGGGCTACAATGAGCAGTTCTTC.

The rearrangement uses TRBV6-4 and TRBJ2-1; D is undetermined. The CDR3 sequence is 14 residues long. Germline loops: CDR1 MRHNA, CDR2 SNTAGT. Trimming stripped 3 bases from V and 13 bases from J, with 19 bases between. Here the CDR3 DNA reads TGTGCCAGCAGTGAATCCCCCTTACAGCCCCCCCAGTTCTTC. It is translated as CASSESPLQPPQFF.

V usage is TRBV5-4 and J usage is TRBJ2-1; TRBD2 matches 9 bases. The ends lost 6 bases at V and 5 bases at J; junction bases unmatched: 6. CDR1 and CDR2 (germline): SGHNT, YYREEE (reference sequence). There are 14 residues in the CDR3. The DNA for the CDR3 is TGTGCCAGCACAAATCCTAGCGGGAACAATGAGCAGTTCTTC. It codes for CASTNPSGNNEQFF.

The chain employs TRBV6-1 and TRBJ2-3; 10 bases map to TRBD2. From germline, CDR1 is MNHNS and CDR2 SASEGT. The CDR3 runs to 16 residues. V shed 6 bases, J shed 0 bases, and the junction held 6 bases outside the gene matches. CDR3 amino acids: CASSDGLAVSTDTQYF. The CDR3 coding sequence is TGTGCCAGCAGCGACGGACTAGCGGTTAGCACAGATACGCAGTATTTT.

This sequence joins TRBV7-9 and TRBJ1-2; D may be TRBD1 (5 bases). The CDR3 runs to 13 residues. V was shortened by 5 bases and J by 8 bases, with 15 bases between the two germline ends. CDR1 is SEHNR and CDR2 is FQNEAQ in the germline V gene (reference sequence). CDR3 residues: CASSAGLTSGYTF. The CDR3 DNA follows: TGTGCCAGCAGCGCAGGGTTAACTTCGGGCTACACCTTC.

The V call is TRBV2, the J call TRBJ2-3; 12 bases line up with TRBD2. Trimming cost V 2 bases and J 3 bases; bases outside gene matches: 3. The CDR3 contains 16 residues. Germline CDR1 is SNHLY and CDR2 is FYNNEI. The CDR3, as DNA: TGTGCCAGCAGTGAACTAGCGGGAGGGCGAACAGATACGCAGTATTTT. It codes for CASSELAGGRTDTQYF. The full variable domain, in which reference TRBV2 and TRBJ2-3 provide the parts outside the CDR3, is EPEVTQTPSHQVTQMGQEVILRCVPISNHLYFYWYRQILGQKVEFLVSFYNNEISEKSEIFDDQFSVERPDGSNFTLKIRSTKLEDSAMYFCASSELAGGRTDTQYFGPGTRLTVL.

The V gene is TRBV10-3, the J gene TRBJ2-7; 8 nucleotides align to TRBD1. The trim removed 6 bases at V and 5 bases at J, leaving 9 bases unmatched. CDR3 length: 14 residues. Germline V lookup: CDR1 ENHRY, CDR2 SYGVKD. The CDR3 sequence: CAISRGQGVNEQYF. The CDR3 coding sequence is TGTGCCATCAGCCGAGGACAGGGCGTCAACGAGCAGTACTTC.

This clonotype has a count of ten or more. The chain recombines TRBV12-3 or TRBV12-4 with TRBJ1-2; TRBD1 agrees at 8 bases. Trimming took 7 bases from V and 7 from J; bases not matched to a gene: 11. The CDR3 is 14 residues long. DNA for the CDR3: TGTGCCAGCACCCACCTGGACAGGGAAGGTGGCTACACCTTC. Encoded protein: CASTHLDREGGYTF.

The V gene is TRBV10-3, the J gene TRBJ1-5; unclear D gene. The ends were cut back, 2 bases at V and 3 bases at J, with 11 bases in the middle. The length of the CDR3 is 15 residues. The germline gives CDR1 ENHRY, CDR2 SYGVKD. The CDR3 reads CAISENIGPNQPQHF. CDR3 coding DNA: TGTGCCATCAGTGAGAATATAGGGCCCAATCAGCCCCAGCATTTT.

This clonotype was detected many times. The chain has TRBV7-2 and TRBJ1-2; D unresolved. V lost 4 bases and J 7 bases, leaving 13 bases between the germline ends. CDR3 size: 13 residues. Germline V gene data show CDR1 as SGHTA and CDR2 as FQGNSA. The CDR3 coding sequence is TGTGCCAGCAGCTCATACACGGGTGGTGGCTACACCTTC. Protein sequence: CASSSYTGGGYTF.

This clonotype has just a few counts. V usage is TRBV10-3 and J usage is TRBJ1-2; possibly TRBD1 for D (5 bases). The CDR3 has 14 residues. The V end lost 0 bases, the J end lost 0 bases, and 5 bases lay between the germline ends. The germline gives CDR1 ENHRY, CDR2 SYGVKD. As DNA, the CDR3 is TGTGCCATCAGTGAGTCGGGGGCTAACTATGGCTACACCTTC. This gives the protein CAISESGANYGYTF.